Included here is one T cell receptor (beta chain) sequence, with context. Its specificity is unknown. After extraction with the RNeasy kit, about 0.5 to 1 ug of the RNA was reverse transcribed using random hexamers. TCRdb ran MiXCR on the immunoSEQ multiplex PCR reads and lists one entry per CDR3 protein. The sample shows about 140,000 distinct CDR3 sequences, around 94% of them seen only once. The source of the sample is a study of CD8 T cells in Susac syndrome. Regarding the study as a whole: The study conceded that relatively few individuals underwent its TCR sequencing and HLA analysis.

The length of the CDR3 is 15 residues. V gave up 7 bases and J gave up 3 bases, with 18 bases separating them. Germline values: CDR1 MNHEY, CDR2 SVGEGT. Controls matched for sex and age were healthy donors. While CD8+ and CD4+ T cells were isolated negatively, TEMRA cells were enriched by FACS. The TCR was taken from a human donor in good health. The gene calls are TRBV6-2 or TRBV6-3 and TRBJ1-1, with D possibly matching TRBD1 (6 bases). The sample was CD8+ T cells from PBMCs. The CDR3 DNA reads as TGTGCCAGCAAAAACAAACAGGGACGGGACACTGAAGCTTTCTTT. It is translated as CASKNKQGRDTEAFF.